This T cell receptor (beta chain) is drawn from a study of regulatory T cells in long-lasting Graves disease. This clonotype was observed many times. Compared with germline, one end of the junction differs, possibly owing to a read error. Relying on iRepertoire HTBI primers and Arm-PCR of CDR3 regions, the team built TCR beta libraries. One entry per CDR3 protein, called by TCRdb with MiXCR from the multiplex PCR reads. The table records roughly 400,000 distinct CDR3 sequences, around 20% of them present only once. The CDR3 contains 16 residues. Germline V CDR1 and CDR2: SNHLY, FYNNEI. Described time point: persistent/refractory GD, antithyroid drugs over 5 years with positive TRAb. The TCR library was prepared using RNA isolated from PBMCs.

Sample: peripheral blood mononuclear cells (PBMCs), taken when the disease was refractory, from a patient treated with antithyroid drugs. The chain recombines TRBV2 with TRBJ2-7; 8 bases line up with TRBD2. The receptor's source is a female donor with Graves disease. CDR3 bases: TGTGCCAGCACTGAACGTCGACTAGCGTTCTCCTACGAGCAGTACTTC. This encodes CASTERRLAFSYEQYF.